This TCR beta chain was sequenced during a study of beta chain features in type 1 diabetes. Broader study findings: Shortening that was moderate but significant affected the TCRB CDR3s of Type 1 diabetes patients in all four CD4+ subsets.

Sequenced material consisted of expressed TCRB transcripts (all of the isolated RNA was reverse transcribed). The protocol was immunoSEQ multiplex PCR, while the TCRdb copy is restricted to in-frame clones and leaves out a portion. Found here are roughly 400,000 clones, about 10% of them singletons; the top ten hold about 0.6%. This clone was seen a handful of times. Antigen specificity is unknown. Material: central memory CD4+ T cells from blood. The receptor comes from a man aged 25 to 45 with type 1 diabetes.

In nucleotides, the CDR3 is TGTGCCAGCAGCTCCGGACAGGGGTCCACGTGGACTGAAGCTTTCTTT. Translation gives CASSSGQGSTWTEAFF. The chain joins TRBV5-8 to TRBJ1-1; the match to TRBD1 covers 9 bases. Trimming at V came to 3 bases and at J to 5 bases, leaving 11 bases not matched to a gene. The CDR3 covers 16 residues. Germline V gives CDR1 SGHTS, CDR2 YDEGEE.